Presented here are 27 T cell receptor beta chains from one specimen sequenced in a study of T cell responses to AZD1222 COVID-19 vaccine. Generated by immunoSEQ multiplex PCR, the TCRdb table keeps only in-frame clones and is missing some. The table has 75,000 to 90,000 clones, about 85% seen once. The starting material was peripheral blood, obtained on day 0 of AZD1222 vaccination. The receptors shown here come from an adult in good health.

The chain is built from TRBV7-2 and TRBJ1-2, with D uncertain. The V gene's germline CDR1 is SGHTA and CDR2 FQGNSA. Trimming left V 5 bases short and J 8 bases short, with 18 bases between. The CDR3 totals 14 residues. The CDR3 nucleotides are TGTGCCAGCAGCGTCCCGGGTGGGTTCGGGGGCTACACCTTC. Translation: CASSVPGGFGGYTF. Drawing the rest from reference TRBV7-2 and TRBJ1-2, the complete variable domain is GAGVSQSPSNKVTEKGKDVELRCDPISGHTALYWYRQSLGQGLEFLIYFQGNSAPDKSGLPSDRFSAERTGGSVSTLTIQRTQQEDSAVYLCASSVPGGFGGYTFGSGTRLTVV.

The chain has TRBV7-2 and TRBJ2-5; D may be TRBD2 (6 bases). This CDR3 spans 18 amino acids. Germline V gene data show CDR1 as SGHTA and CDR2 as FQGNSA. V was clipped by 4 bases and J by 5 bases, with 26 bases between them. Here the CDR3 DNA reads TGTGCCAGCAGCTCCCGAGGGGTGGGCTCCGAAAGCGGGGAGACCCAGTACTTC. Amino acids: CASSSRGVGSESGETQYF.

This clone is a singleton in its sample. The rearrangement links TRBV7-6 to TRBJ2-2; tentatively, D is TRBD2 (5 bases). The CDR3 consists of 18 residues. Per germline, CDR1 SGHVS and CDR2 FNYEAQ. Trimming removed 2 bases from V and 3 bases from J, with 19 bases in between. The CDR3 coding sequence is TGTGCCAGCAGCTTAACTGGACTCCCGGGTCTATACACCGGGGAGCTGTTTTTT. Its translation is CASSLTGLPGLYTGELFF.

This rearrangement joins TRBV11-1 to TRBJ1-1, with D tentatively TRBD1 (5 bases). The V gene's germline CDR1 is SGHAT and CDR2 FQDESV (reference sequence). Trimming removed 5 bases at V and 4 bases at J, with 20 bases between. The length of the CDR3 is 16 residues. CDR3 sequence: CASSTRTALRGTEAFF. The CDR3 DNA reads as TGTGCCAGCAGCACCCGGACGGCCCTGAGGGGCACTGAAGCTTTCTTT.

This clone was seen a single time. The chain uses TRBV4-1 and TRBJ2-2, with TRBD1 matching 9 bases. J gave up 5 bases and V 3 bases, and 1 base lay outside the gene matches. The germline gives CDR1 MGHRA, CDR2 YSYEKL. This CDR3 has 14 amino acids. CDR3 DNA sequence: TGCGCCAGCAGCCAGACAGGGGGGACCGGGGAGCTGTTTTTT. Residues: CASSQTGGTGELFF.

Remarks on this clone: Compared with germline, one end of the junction differs, possibly owing to a read error. The rearrangement joins TRBV7-9 to TRBJ1-4, with 9 bases that match TRBD1. The germline gives CDR1 SEHNR, CDR2 FQNEAQ (reference sequence). CDR3 length equals 13 residues. This CDR3 reads CASSSDRGIKLLF. Here the CDR3 DNA reads TGTGCCAGCAGCTCGGACAGGGGAATTAAACTGCTTTTT.

The J gene is TRBJ2-5, the V gene TRBV5-1; D is unclear. This CDR3 comprises 9 residues. CDR1 and CDR2 (germline): SGHRS, YFSETQ. V was cut by 7 bases and J by 6 bases, with 4 bases left in between. This CDR3 reads CASGQTQYF. CDR3 sequence (DNA): TGCGCCAGCGGGCAGACCCAGTACTTC.

V usage is TRBV3-1 (or the pseudogene TRBV3-2) and J usage is TRBJ1-6, with TRBD1 as a possible D gene (5 bases). This CDR3 region has 15 residues. The ends were cut back, 2 bases at V and 6 bases at J, with 11 bases in the middle. CDR1 and CDR2 from the germline V gene are LGHDT and YNNKEL (reference sequence). This CDR3 reads CASSQWSTANSPLHF. CDR3 nucleotides: TGTGCCAGCAGCCAATGGTCGACAGCTAATTCACCCCTCCACTTT.

The genes are TRBV7-6 and TRBJ1-1; possible D gene TRBD1, 5 bases. The germline V gene has CDR1 SGHVS and CDR2 FNYEAQ. The V end lost 5 bases, the J end lost 4 bases, and 17 bases lay between the germline ends. The CDR3 covers 15 residues. Written as DNA, the CDR3 is TGTGCCAGCAGCGTACCGAATGCGAGGGGCACTGAAGCTTTCTTT. The encoded protein is CASSVPNARGTEAFF.

V and J are TRBV14 and TRBJ2-7, with unresolved D. The V end lost 6 bases, the J end lost 4 bases, and 13 bases lay between the germline ends. The CDR3 sequence is 13 residues long. Germline loops: CDR1 SGHDN, CDR2 FVKESK. The CDR3 protein is CASSPSPGYEQYF. The CDR3 coding sequence is TGTGCCAGCAGTCCCTCCCCGGGTTACGAGCAGTACTTC.

This chain joins TRBV5-4 and TRBJ1-2; D is unresolved. Germline V lookup: CDR1 SGHNT, CDR2 YYREEE (reference sequence). Trimming took 0 bases from V and 6 from J, leaving 12 bases between them. The CDR3 extends over 14 amino acids. The CDR3 DNA is TGTGCCAGCAGCTTGGCCATGGGAGAACATGGCTACACCTTC. It is translated as CASSLAMGEHGYTF.

This rearrangement joins TRBV9 to TRBJ2-2; D may be TRBD1 (5 bases). The CDR3 runs 15 residues. V lost 6 bases and J lost 5, with 17 bases in between. Germline CDR1 and CDR2: SGDLS and YYNGEE. CDR3 nucleotide sequence: TGTGCCAGCAACCCTAGGGGAACGCAGACCGGGGAGCTGTTTTTT. Residues: CASNPRGTQTGELFF.

This chain connects TRBV11-3 to TRBJ2-5; no reliable D call. V was cut by 4 bases and J by 2 bases, with 8 bases left in between. The CDR3 loop spans 13 amino acids. Germline CDR1 reads SGHNT; CDR2 reads YENEEA. This CDR3 is CASSSGRQETQYF. CDR3 DNA sequence: TGTGCCAGCAGCTCGGGCCGGCAAGAGACCCAGTACTTC.

V usage is TRBV11-2 and J usage is TRBJ2-4; the D gene could be TRBD1 or TRBD2 (6 bases each). The ends were cut back, 2 bases at V and 6 bases at J, with 14 bases in the middle. Looked up from germline, CDR1 is SGHAT and CDR2 is FQNNGV. The CDR3 spans 15 residues. CDR3 in amino acids: CASSLRPGAGNIQYF. The CDR3 region has the DNA TGTGCCAGCAGCTTACGCCCGGGGGCGGGAAACATTCAGTACTTC.

V usage is TRBV5-6 and J usage is TRBJ1-4; a possible D gene is TRBD1 (6 bases). CDR1 SGHDT and CDR2 YYEEEE come from the germline V gene. Trimming pared 1 base from V and 6 bases from J, leaving 16 bases between. The CDR3 spans 16 residues. The CDR3, as DNA: TGTGCCAGCAGCTTGCGCGTTCGGGGGGCGCATGAAAAACTGTTTTTT. Residues: CASSLRVRGAHEKLFF.

V gene TRBV7-2 combines with J gene TRBJ2-5, with 9 bases matching TRBD2. The CDR3 runs to 17 residues. Germline loops: CDR1 SGHTA, CDR2 FQGNSA. J lost 5 bases, V lost 2 bases, and 12 bases had no gene match. The CDR3 bases are TGTGCCAGCAGCTTAAGTATAGCGGGGGCCGTCCGGGAGACCCAGTACTTC. Its translation is CASSLSIAGAVRETQYF. Looking up the rest from reference TRBV7-2 and TRBJ2-5 gives the full variable domain: GAGVSQSPSNKVTEKGKDVELRCDPISGHTALYWYRQSLGQGLEFLIYFQGNSAPDKSGLPSDRFSAERTGGSVSTLTIQRTQQEDSAVYLCASSLSIAGAVRETQYFGPGTRLLVL.

The V call is TRBV27, the J call TRBJ1-1, with TRBD1 matching 8 bases. This CDR3 is built from 18 residues. Germline values: CDR1 MNHEY, CDR2 SMNVEV (reference sequence). V shed 7 bases, J shed 3 bases, and the junction held 19 bases outside the gene matches. The CDR3 DNA reads TGTGCCAGCATCGGCTGGGACCGGGACAGGTGGGGGGACACTGAAGCTTTCTTT. Amino acids: CASIGWDRDRWGDTEAFF.

V is TRBV28 and J is TRBJ2-7, with 11 bases lining up with TRBD1. Trimming took 1 base from V and 4 from J; bases not matched to a gene: 6. The germline gives CDR1 MDHEN, CDR2 SYDVKM. The CDR3 totals 16 residues. The chain's CDR3 is CASSLSGGTGGYEQYF. The CDR3 nucleotides read TGTGCCAGCAGTTTATCCGGGGGGACAGGGGGGTACGAGCAGTACTTC.

The J gene is TRBJ2-1, the V gene TRBV5-5; 7 bases fit TRBD1. Germline CDR1 is SGHKS and CDR2 is YYEKEE (reference sequence). This CDR3 spans 12 amino acids. V lost 4 bases, J lost 7 bases, and 2 bases stayed unmatched. CDR3 in amino acids: CASSTRGNEQFF. The CDR3, as DNA: TGTGCCAGCAGCACCAGGGGGAATGAGCAGTTCTTC.

This clone was recorded once. V and J are TRBV2 and TRBJ1-2; D is unresolved. Germline V CDR1 and CDR2: SNHLY, FYNNEI. The ends were cut back, 4 bases at V and 4 bases at J, with 4 bases in the middle. The CDR3 is 11 residues long. CDR3 amino acids: CASSVTYGYTF. In nucleotides, the CDR3 is TGTGCCAGCAGTGTGACCTATGGCTACACCTTC.

This clone was recorded once. The chain couples TRBV6-5 to TRBJ2-7, with D possibly being TRBD1 (6 bases). The CDR3 is 15 amino acids. Between the trimmed V and J ends, which lost 6 bases and 2 bases, there was a span of 17 bases. The germline V gene encodes CDR1 MNHEY and CDR2 SVGAGI. CDR3 DNA sequence: TGTGCCAGCAGCCGACCCCCAGGGGCGGCCTACGAGCAGTACTTC. Protein sequence: CASSRPPGAAYEQYF.

This chain connects TRBV7-2 to TRBJ1-2; the D is unclear. Germline V CDR1 and CDR2: SGHTA, FQGNSA. Trimming shortened V by 5 bases and J by 6 bases, and 10 bases separated the two germline ends. The CDR3 loop spans 12 amino acids. CDR3 in amino acids: CASSQDSHGYTF. CDR3 sequence (DNA): TGTGCCAGCAGCCAGGACTCCCATGGCTACACCTTC.

V usage is TRBV5-1 and J usage is TRBJ2-7; a weak D match, TRBD1 (6 bases). This CDR3 spans 14 amino acids. Germline V gene lookup returns CDR1 SGHRS and CDR2 YFSETQ. V lost 0 bases to trimming and J lost 7 bases, with 14 bases between them. The CDR3 protein is CASSLDREVMEQYF. The CDR3 region has the DNA TGCGCCAGCAGCTTGGACAGGGAAGTGATGGAGCAGTACTTC.

The chain couples TRBV28 to TRBJ1-3; D gene ambiguous. Deletions cut 8 bases from V and 3 bases from J, with 11 bases between. The CDR3 consists of 13 residues. Germline V gives CDR1 MDHEN, CDR2 SYDVKM. This CDR3 is CASSPADGNTIYF. The CDR3 DNA follows: TGTGCCAGCTCTCCGGCGGATGGAAACACCATATATTTT.

This chain connects TRBV3-1 (or the pseudogene TRBV3-2) to TRBJ1-1; D remains unclear. The ends were cut back, 2 bases at V and 0 bases at J, with 13 bases in the middle. Germline CDR1 and CDR2: LGHDT and YNNKEL (reference sequence). This CDR3 region has 16 residues. Written as DNA, the CDR3 is TGTGCCAGCAGCCAACGAAGGCGGATTTTGAACACTGAAGCTTTCTTT. Translating it yields CASSQRRRILNTEAFF.

The rearrangement links TRBV19 to TRBJ1-1; no clear D. The CDR3 consists of 14 residues. Germline V gene lookup returns CDR1 LNHDA and CDR2 SQIVND (reference sequence). With 5 bases removed from V and 6 bases from J, the gap between germline ends came to 16 bases. CDR3 sequence: CASSVQERGSEAFF. In nucleotides, the CDR3 is TGTGCCAGTAGTGTCCAGGAGCGGGGATCTGAAGCTTTCTTT.

CDR3 coding DNA: TGTGCCAGCAGTGGGACGGGAAACACCATATATTTT. Amino acid sequence: CASSGTGNTIYF. The V gene is TRBV25-1, the J gene TRBJ1-3; unclear D gene. This CDR3 comprises 12 residues. V was clipped by 4 bases and J by 4 bases, with 5 bases between them. The germline V gene encodes CDR1 MGHDK and CDR2 SYGVNS.